Each of the 26 T cell receptor beta chains below was sequenced from the same sample in a study of T-cell memory formation after mild COVID-19. TCRdb used MiXCR to reprocess the 5' RACE reads, holding one entry per CDR3 protein. The sample shows about 360,000 distinct CDR3 sequences, 10% to 15% of them seen only once. The sample consisted of PBMCs or a T cell subset sorted from them (not recorded which). The receptors were gathered from a man aged 18 to 35 who had mild COVID-19 (a few samples of this study predate the infection). Cell type and time point are not known.

V usage is TRBV5-1 and J usage is TRBJ1-4; no definite D call. V gave up 0 bases and J gave up 7 bases, with 16 bases separating them. There are 16 residues in the CDR3. Germline CDR1 SGHRS, CDR2 YFSETQ. CDR3 in amino acids: CASSLEEGDPGEKLFF. The DNA for the CDR3 is TGCGCCAGCAGCTTGGAGGAGGGTGACCCAGGTGAAAAACTGTTTTTT.

V usage is TRBV7-6 and J usage is TRBJ2-2, with D perhaps assigned TRBD1 or TRBD2 (7 bases each). The V end was cut by 4 bases, the J end by 7 bases, with 16 bases between. This CDR3 region has 15 residues. Germline V gene lookup returns CDR1 SGHVS and CDR2 FNYEAQ. Here the CDR3 DNA reads TGTGCCAGCAGCTCGGGACAGACGGGGGGCGGGGAGCTGTTTTTT. This encodes CASSSGQTGGGELFF.

There are many counts of this clonotype. The gene calls are TRBV28 and TRBJ2-7; D call uncertain. In germline, CDR1 is MDHEN, CDR2 SYDVKM. V was pared by 6 bases and J by 6 bases, with 9 bases between. The CDR3 extends over 11 amino acids. CDR3 nucleotides: TGTGCCAGCAGACCACCCCGCGAGCAGTACTTC. Its translation: CASRPPREQYF.

The table lists this clonotype with many counts. This chain links TRBV4-3 with TRBJ1-4, with 8 bases aligning to TRBD1. This CDR3 is built from 15 residues. V lost 2 bases to trimming and J lost 8 bases; unmatched junction nucleotides: 7. Germline CDR1 and CDR2: LGHNA and YSLEER. Written as DNA, the CDR3 is TGCGCCAGCAGCCAAACTGACAGGGGAGGCGAAAAACTGTTTTTT. Residues: CASSQTDRGGEKLFF.

V and J are TRBV7-3 and TRBJ2-3; 8 bases are a match to TRBD2. This CDR3 has 16 amino acids. Germline lookup yields CDR1 SGHTA and CDR2 FQGTGA. V was clipped by 0 bases and J by 4 bases; unmatched bases: 6. The CDR3 here is CASSLTGGGISDTQYF. CDR3 DNA sequence: TGTGCCAGCAGCTTAACTGGCGGGGGGATTTCAGATACGCAGTATTTT.

This clonotype was recorded at least ten times. The CDR3 loop is CASSLAAGRTEAFF. CDR3 DNA: TGTGCCAGCAGCTTAGCGGCGGGTAGGACTGAAGCTTTCTTT. The J gene is TRBJ1-1, the V gene TRBV7-2; no firm D call. This CDR3 comprises 14 residues. Germline CDR1 is SGHTA and CDR2 is FQGNSA. V dropped 0 bases and J dropped 5 bases, with 10 bases sitting between them.

V is TRBV7-9 and J is TRBJ2-2, with D perhaps matching TRBD1 or TRBD2 (5 bases each). The CDR3 extends over 15 amino acids. V lost 5 bases and J 10 bases, leaving 20 bases between the germline ends. In germline, CDR1 is SEHNR, CDR2 FQNEAQ (reference sequence). The CDR3 nucleotides read TGTGCCAGCAGCCCCGGGACCCTCCGTACGTTGGAGCTGTTTTTT. This encodes CASSPGTLRTLELFF. The full variable domain, completed using reference TRBV7-9 and TRBJ2-2, is DTGVSQNPRHKITKRGQNVTFRCDPISEHNRLYWYRQTLGQGPEFLTYFQNEAQLEKSRLLSDRFSAERPKGSFSTLEIQRTEQGDSAMYLCASSPGTLRTLELFFGEGSRLTVL.

V is TRBV11-2 and J is TRBJ2-1; the D gene is possibly TRBD1 (6 bases). This CDR3 is 13 amino acids long. Per the germline V gene, CDR1 is SGHAT and CDR2 is FQNNGV. The V and J ends lost 3 bases and 7 bases respectively, with 10 bases between them. This CDR3 reads CASSFGGGNEQFF. The CDR3 DNA follows: TGTGCCAGCAGCTTTGGGGGCGGAAATGAGCAGTTCTTC.

A few counts support this clonotype. The chain carries TRBV7-2 and TRBJ2-3; TRBD2 aligns across 10 bases. Germline CDR1 and CDR2: SGHTA and FQGNSA. The length of the CDR3 is 17 residues. Trimming removed 1 base from V and 0 bases from J; junction bases left unmatched: 4. The CDR3 spells CASSLVTSGASTDTQYF. CDR3 sequence (DNA): TGTGCCAGCAGCTTAGTCACTAGCGGGGCTAGCACAGATACGCAGTATTTT.

The chain links TRBV28 to TRBJ2-2; D unresolved. The CDR3 contains 14 residues. Trimming stripped 3 bases from V and 6 bases from J, with 11 bases between. The V gene's germline CDR1 is MDHEN and CDR2 SYDVKM. This CDR3 is CASSFIGLSGELFF. The CDR3 DNA follows: TGTGCCAGCAGTTTTATCGGTTTGTCCGGGGAGCTGTTTTTT.

This chain links TRBV7-6 with TRBJ1-1; 8 bases match TRBD1. V trimming: 4 bases; J trimming: 3 bases; junction bases outside the gene matches: 7. Germline V gene lookup returns CDR1 SGHVS and CDR2 FNYEAQ. The CDR3 runs to 15 residues. This CDR3 reads CASSSWTGRYTEAFF. CDR3 nucleotide sequence: TGTGCCAGCAGCTCCTGGACAGGGCGATACACTGAAGCTTTCTTT. The full variable domain, completed using reference TRBV7-6 and TRBJ1-1, is GAGVSQSPRYKVTKRGQDVALRCDPISGHVSLYWYRQALGQGPEFLTYFNYEAQQDKSGLPNDRFSAERPEGSISTLTIQRTEQRDSAMYRCASSSWTGRYTEAFFGQGTRLTVV.

This clonotype was observed a handful of times. This chain joins TRBV7-2 and TRBJ1-6; D gene uncertain. Germline CDR1 is SGHTA and CDR2 is FQGNSA. The CDR3 is 13 residues long. V was trimmed by 2 bases and J by 9 bases, leaving 8 bases between them. CDR3 residues: CASSLRRASPLHF. CDR3 nucleotide sequence: TGTGCCAGCAGCTTACGGAGGGCTTCACCCCTCCACTTT.

This clonotype was seen a few times. The CDR3 spells CSAWPDSYEQYF. The CDR3 DNA follows: TGCAGTGCTTGGCCGGACTCCTACGAGCAGTACTTC. V usage is TRBV20-1 and J usage is TRBJ2-7; D gene uncertain. Germline-derived CDR1 and CDR2 are DFQATT and SNEGSKA (reference sequence). The ends were cut back, 5 bases at V and 0 bases at J, with 8 bases in the middle. The CDR3 is made up of 12 amino acids.

V usage is TRBV6-4 and J usage is TRBJ2-3; 12 nucleotides match TRBD1. CDR3 length: 16 amino acids. Looked up from germline, CDR1 is MRHNA and CDR2 is SNTAGT. V lost 2 bases to trimming and J lost 5 bases; unmatched junction nucleotides: 5. CDR3 residues: CASSDGTGGAGDTQYF. CDR3 coding DNA: TGTGCCAGCAGTGACGGGACAGGGGGCGCGGGAGATACGCAGTATTTT.

This chain connects TRBV7-2 to TRBJ2-7, with a possible D match to TRBD2 (5 bases). This CDR3 region has 13 residues. V gave up 1 base and J gave up 4 bases, with 8 bases separating them. The germline V gene has CDR1 SGHTA and CDR2 FQGNSA. Here the CDR3 DNA reads TGTGCCAGCAGCTTAGATCGGGGTTACGAGCAGTACGTC. Protein sequence: CASSLDRGYEQYV.

There are a few counts of this clonotype. The chain employs TRBV7-9 and TRBJ1-1, with a tentative D call TRBD1 (5 bases). Germline CDR1 is SEHNR and CDR2 is FQNEAQ (reference sequence). The CDR3 length is 14 residues. The V end was cut by 4 bases, the J end by 4 bases, with 13 bases between. DNA of the CDR3: TGTGCCAGCAGCTCCACCCGGGGCTTCACTGAAGCTTTCTTT. Its translation is CASSSTRGFTEAFF.

The CDR3 sequence is CASSLAGTGMLDTQYF. The CDR3, as DNA: TGCGCCAGCAGCTTGGCCGGGACAGGGATGTTGGATACGCAGTATTTT. V is TRBV5-1 and J is TRBJ2-3; 9 bases fit TRBD1. Germline values: CDR1 SGHRS, CDR2 YFSETQ. This CDR3 is built from 16 residues. After removal of 0 bases from V and 6 bases from J, the junction contained 8 bases not matched to a gene.

V is TRBV20-1 and J is TRBJ2-7; D may be TRBD1 or TRBD2 (5 bases each). Germline CDR1 and CDR2: DFQATT and SNEGSKA (reference sequence). The CDR3 contains 14 residues. Trimming cost V 0 bases and J 2 bases, with 11 bases left between them. The CDR3 nucleotides are TGCAGTGCTAGAGATTGGGACGGAGCCTACGAGCAGTACTTC. This sequence encodes CSARDWDGAYEQYF.

The chain recombines TRBV18 with TRBJ1-1; D may be TRBD1 (5 bases). The CDR3 spans 16 residues. CDR1 is KGHSH and CDR2 is LQKENI in the germline V gene. Trimming shortened V by 2 bases and J by 0 bases, and 13 bases separated the two germline ends. The CDR3 sequence: CASSPELQGMNTEAFF. The CDR3 nucleotides read TGTGCCAGCTCACCAGAACTTCAGGGCATGAACACTGAAGCTTTCTTT.

This clonotype was recorded many times. The J gene is TRBJ2-5, the V gene TRBV6-2 or TRBV6-3, with 7 bases fitting TRBD1. Germline V gene sequence: CDR1 MNHEY, CDR2 SVGEGT. The CDR3 spans 15 residues. V shed 2 bases, J shed 6 bases, and the junction held 9 bases outside the gene matches. The CDR3 DNA reads TGTGCCAGCAGTTACCTAGACAGGGAAGGACAGACCCAGTACTTC. This gives the protein CASSYLDREGQTQYF.

The genes are TRBV6-2 or TRBV6-3 and TRBJ2-3; D unresolved. The CDR3 totals 12 residues. Germline lookup yields CDR1 MNHEY and CDR2 SVGEGT. Trimming cost V 5 bases and J 6 bases, with 9 bases left between them. This CDR3 is CASSPLGDTQYF. The CDR3 nucleotides read TGTGCCAGCAGTCCCCTAGGGGATACGCAGTATTTT.

V gene TRBV12-3 or TRBV12-4 combines with J gene TRBJ2-1; 12 bases agree with TRBD2. This CDR3 region has 16 residues. V was pared by 4 bases and J by 7 bases, with 8 bases of the junction left unmatched. CDR3 bases: TGTGCCAGCAGTTCCCCTAGCGGGGGGGGAGGGAATGAGCAGTTCTTC. Protein product: CASSSPSGGGGNEQFF.

The CDR3 DNA reads as TGCGCCAGCAGCCAGAGAAGACAGGCCGAGTACGAGAACACTGAAGCTTTCTTT. It translates to CASSQRRQAEYENTEAFF. The J gene is TRBJ1-1, the V gene TRBV5-1; maybe TRBD1 (6 bases). The CDR3 has 18 residues. Germline loops: CDR1 SGHRS, CDR2 YFSETQ. Trimming removed 4 bases from V and 1 base from J, with 23 bases in between.

This chain joins TRBV6-6 and TRBJ2-7, with 7 nucleotides matching TRBD1. The germline CDR1 and CDR2 sequences are MNHNY and SVGAGI (reference sequence). J gave up 4 bases and V 4 bases, and 10 bases lay outside the gene matches. The CDR3 length is 15 residues. Written as DNA, the CDR3 is TGTGCCAGCAGTTTGGTCCCGGGACAGAGTTACGAGCAGTACGTC. Protein sequence: CASSLVPGQSYEQYV.

A few counts support this clonotype. V is TRBV29-1 and J is TRBJ2-3; the match to TRBD2 covers 7 bases. The CDR3 spans 15 residues. V trimming: 6 bases; J trimming: 2 bases; junction bases outside the gene matches: 11. The germline V gene encodes CDR1 SQVTM and CDR2 ANQGSEA. CDR3 sequence: CSVDGDYATTDTQYF. CDR3 sequence (DNA): TGCAGCGTCGACGGGGACTACGCAACCACAGATACGCAGTATTTT.

This chain connects TRBV4-3 to TRBJ2-7; 9 nucleotides line up with TRBD2. The junction had 5 bases not matched to a gene; V was cut back by 0 bases and J by 2 bases. Germline lookup yields CDR1 LGHNA and CDR2 YSLEER. There are 16 residues in the CDR3. The CDR3 nucleotides read TGCGCCAGCAGCCAAGACCAGGGCGGGGGGGCCTACGAGCAGTACTTC. Protein sequence: CASSQDQGGGAYEQYF.